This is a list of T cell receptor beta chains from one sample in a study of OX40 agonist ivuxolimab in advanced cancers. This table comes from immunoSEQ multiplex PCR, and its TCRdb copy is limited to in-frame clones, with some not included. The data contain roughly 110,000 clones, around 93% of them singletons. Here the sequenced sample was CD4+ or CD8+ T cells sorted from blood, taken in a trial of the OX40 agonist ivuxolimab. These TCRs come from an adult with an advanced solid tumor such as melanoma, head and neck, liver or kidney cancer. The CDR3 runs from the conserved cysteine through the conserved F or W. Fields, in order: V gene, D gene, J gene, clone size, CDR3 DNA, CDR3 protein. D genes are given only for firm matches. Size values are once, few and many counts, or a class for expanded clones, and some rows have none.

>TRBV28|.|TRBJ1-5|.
TGTGCCAGCTGGGATAGGGGCTTCAGTCAGCCCCAGCATTTT
CASWDRGFSQPQHF
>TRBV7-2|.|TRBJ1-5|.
TGTGCCAGCAGTCCCTACACCGACAATCAGCCCCAGCATTTT
CASSPYTDNQPQHF
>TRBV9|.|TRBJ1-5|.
TGTGCCAGCAGCGAGCATTGTTCCCTCGCGGCCATCCCGTCTTTCAATCAGCCCCAGCATTTT
CASSEHCSLAAIPSFNQPQHF
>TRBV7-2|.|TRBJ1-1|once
TGTGCCAGCAGCTTCTCCCTCAGCACTGAAGCTTTCTTT
CASSFSLSTEAFF
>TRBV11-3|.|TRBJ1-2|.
TGTGCCAGCAGCCTAGGGGGAAACTATGGCTACACCTTC
CASSLGGNYGYTF
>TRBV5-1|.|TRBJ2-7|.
TGCGCCAGCAGCTCCACCGGACAGATATACGAGCAGTACTTC
CASSSTGQIYEQYF
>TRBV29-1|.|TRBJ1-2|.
TGCAGCGTTGAAGAGAAGGCCGACTACACCTTC
CSVEEKADYTF
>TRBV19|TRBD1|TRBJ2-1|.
TGTGCCAGTAGTAGGGGACAGGGGGAGTACAATGAGCAGTTCTTC
CASSRGQGEYNEQFF
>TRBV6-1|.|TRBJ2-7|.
TGTGCCAGCAGTGAAGTTGCGGGGCAGGGGGTTTACGAGCAGTACTTC
CASSEVAGQGVYEQYF
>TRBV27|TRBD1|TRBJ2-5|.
TGTGCCAGCAGAGCAGGACAGGGAACTAGCCAAGAGACCCAGTACTTC
CASRAGQGTSQETQYF
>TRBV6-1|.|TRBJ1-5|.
TGTGCCAGCAGTGCGATTAATAATCAGCCCCAGCATTTT
CASSAINNQPQHF
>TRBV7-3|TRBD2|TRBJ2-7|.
TGTGCCAGCAGTTCCGGGACTAGCGGGAGCAGGGGTTTCTACGAGCAGTACTTC
CASSSGTSGSRGFYEQYF
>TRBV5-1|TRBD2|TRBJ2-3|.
TGCGCCAGCAGCCTCGGGGGACTAGCGGTTTTTAGCACAGATACGCAGTATTTT
CASSLGGLAVFSTDTQYF
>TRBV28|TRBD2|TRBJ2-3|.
TGTGCCAGCTGGACTAGCGGACGCACAGATACGCAGTATTTT
CASWTSGRTDTQYF
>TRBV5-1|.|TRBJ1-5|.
TGCGCCAGCAGCTTAACAGGGCTGGGCAATCAGCCCCAGCATTTT
CASSLTGLGNQPQHF
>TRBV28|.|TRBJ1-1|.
TGTGCCAGCAGTTTGCCCGGTTCTTTGAACACTGAAGCTTTCTTT
CASSLPGSLNTEAFF
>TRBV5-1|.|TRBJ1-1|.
TGCGCCAGCAGCTTAGTTCCAACGAACACTGAAGCTTTCTTT
CASSLVPTNTEAFF
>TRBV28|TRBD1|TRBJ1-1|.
TGTGCCAGCCCCTCCGGGACAGGGGAAACCATGAACACTGAAGCTTTCTTT
CASPSGTGETMNTEAFF
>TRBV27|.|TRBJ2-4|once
TGTGCCCCACTCCCTAGTTGCGGGGGCTTAGCCAAAAACATTCAGTACTTC
CAPLPSCGGLAKNIQYF
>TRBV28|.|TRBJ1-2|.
TGTGCCAGCAGTTCCATTCGCAGGGATGGCTACACCTTC
CASSSIRRDGYTF
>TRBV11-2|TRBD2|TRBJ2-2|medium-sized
TGTGCCAGCAGCTCCCCACTAGCGGGAGGGCCGGGGGAGCTGTTTTTT
CASSSPLAGGPGELFF
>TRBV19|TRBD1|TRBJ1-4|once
TGTGCCAGTAGTCGAGGGACAGCTAATGAAAAACTGTTTTTT
CASSRGTANEKLFF
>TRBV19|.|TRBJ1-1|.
TGTGCCAGTAGTATACCCCCGGGGTCTAACACTGAAGCTTTCTTT
CASSIPPGSNTEAFF
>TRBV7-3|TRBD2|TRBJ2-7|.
TGTGCCAGCAGCTTAGGACTAGCGGGGATCTACGAGCAGTACTTC
CASSLGLAGIYEQYF
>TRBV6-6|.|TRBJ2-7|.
TGTGCCAGCAGTTACACGGGGGGCGGGGACGAGCAGTACTTC
CASSYTGGGDEQYF
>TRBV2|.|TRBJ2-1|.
TGTGCCAGCAGTGTATGGCAGTACTACAATGAGCAGTTCTTC
CASSVWQYYNEQFF
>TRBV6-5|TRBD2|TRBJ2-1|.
TGTGCCAGCAGTTCCGAACTAGCGGGACAATACAATGAGCAGTTCTTC
CASSSELAGQYNEQFF
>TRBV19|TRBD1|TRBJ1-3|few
TGTGCCAGTAGACCAGACAGGGACGGAAACACCATATATTTT
CASRPDRDGNTIYF
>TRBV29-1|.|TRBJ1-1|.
TGCAGCGTTGAAGGAGTAGCAAACACTGAAGCTTTCTTT
CSVEGVANTEAFF
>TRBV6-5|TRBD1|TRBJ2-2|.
TGTGCCAGCAGTTCCGGGACAGGCGCGACCGGGGAGCTGTTTTTT
CASSSGTGATGELFF
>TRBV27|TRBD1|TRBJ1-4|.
TGTGCCAGCAGTTCAAGATGGGGACAGATTAATGAAAAACTGTTTTTT
CASSSRWGQINEKLFF
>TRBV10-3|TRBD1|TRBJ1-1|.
TGTGCCATCAGTGAGAAGACAGGGTTGAACACTGAAGCTTTCTTT
CAISEKTGLNTEAFF
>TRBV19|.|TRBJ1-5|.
TGTGCCAGTAGCGCTAGGGGTCATCAGCCCCAGCATTTT
CASSARGHQPQHF
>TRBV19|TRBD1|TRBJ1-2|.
TGTGCCAGTGGACAGGGGGCTCCTTATGGCTACACCTTC
CASGQGAPYGYTF
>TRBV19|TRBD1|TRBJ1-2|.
TGTGCCAGTAGTACCGACAGGGAGGTCAGATACACAAACTATGGCTACACCTTC
CASSTDREVRYTNYGYTF
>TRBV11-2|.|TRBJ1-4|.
TGTGCCAGCAGCTTAGATGGCCGCCCGGGAAAACTGTTTTTT
CASSLDGRPGKLFF
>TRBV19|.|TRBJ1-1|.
TGTGCCAGTAAAGACGCGAACAGAAGGGCTTTCTTT
CASKDANRRAFF
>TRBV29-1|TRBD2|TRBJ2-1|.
TGCAGCGCGGAGGGGGATACTAGCGGGAGGGACTCCTACAATGAGCAGTTCTTC
CSAEGDTSGRDSYNEQFF
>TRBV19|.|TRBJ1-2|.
TGTGCCAGTAGTCTTGGGGGCGCTAACTATGGCTACACCTTC
CASSLGGANYGYTF
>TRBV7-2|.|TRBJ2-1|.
TGTGCCAGCAGCTCCTCGGAATCCTACAATGAGCAGTTCTTC
CASSSSESYNEQFF
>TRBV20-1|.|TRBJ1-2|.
TGCAGTGCTAACAGAAACTATGGCTACACCTTC
CSANRNYGYTF
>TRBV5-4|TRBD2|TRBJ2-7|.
TGTGCCAGCAGCCCTGGGGGGCTAGCGGGAGTCGAGCAGTACTTC
CASSPGGLAGVEQYF
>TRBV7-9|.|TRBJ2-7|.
TGTGCCAGCAGCCAGGGCTGGCCTAGTTCCTACGAGCAGTACTTC
CASSQGWPSSYEQYF